This TCR beta chain stems from a study of Graves' ophthalmopathy and Graves' hyperthyroidism. Study at large: Hyperthyroidism is called stable when no ophthalmopathy develops within 18 months of follow-up. Study results and limitations: Blood contained most expanded thyroid clonotypes exceeding 0.001 frequency. For separating ophthalmopathy from stable hyperthyroidism, a 13-signature model gave approximately 90% sensitivity and about 80% specificity.

For repertoire sequencing, the TCR beta CDR3 regions were amplified from RNA transcripts. The workflow started with a first-round RT-PCR run with HTBI primers and then moved on to a second-round multiplex PCR. TCRdb re-derived calls from the multiplex PCR reads in MiXCR, one entry per CDR3 protein. The data contain around 520,000 distinct CDR3 sequences, less than 40% of them singletons. Other autoimmune diseases, uncontrolled infections, pregnancy or lactation excluded patients from enrollment. This CDR3 spans 14 amino acids. The germline V and J ends were trimmed by 4 bases and 2 bases, with 12 bases remaining between them. Germline assignment: CDR1 SGHTS and CDR2 YDEGEE. This clonotype was recorded at least ten times. What it recognizes is unknown.

This receptor was identified in an adult man with Graves' hyperthyroidism. This chain joins TRBV5-8 and TRBJ2-5, with TRBD1 as a possible D gene (5 bases). Sequencing was done on a sample of peripheral blood or thyroid tissue (not recorded which). Written as DNA, the CDR3 is TGTGCCAGCAGCACCCCGACAGCTCAAGAGACCCAGTACTTC. This codes for CASSTPTAQETQYF.